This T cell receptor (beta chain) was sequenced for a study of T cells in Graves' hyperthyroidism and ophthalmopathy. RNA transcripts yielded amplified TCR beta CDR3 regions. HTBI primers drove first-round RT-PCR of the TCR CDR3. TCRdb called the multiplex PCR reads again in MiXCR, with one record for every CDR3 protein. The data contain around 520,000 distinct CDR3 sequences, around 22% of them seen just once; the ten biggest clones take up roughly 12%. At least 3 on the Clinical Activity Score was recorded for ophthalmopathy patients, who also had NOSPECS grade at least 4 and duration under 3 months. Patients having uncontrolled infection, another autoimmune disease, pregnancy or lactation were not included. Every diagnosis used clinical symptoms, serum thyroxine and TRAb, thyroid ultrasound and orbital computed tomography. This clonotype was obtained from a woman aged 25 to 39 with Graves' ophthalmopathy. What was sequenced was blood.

This CDR3 is CASSEGQYNQPQHF. CDR3 DNA sequence: TGTGCCAGCAGTGAAGGGCAATACAATCAGCCCCAGCATTTT. J is TRBJ1-5 and V is TRBV6-1, with unresolved D. Germline V gives CDR1 MNHNS, CDR2 SASEGT. The CDR3 loop spans 14 amino acids. V was cut by 1 base and J by 3 bases, with 7 bases left in between.